The 5 T cell receptor beta chains listed next were all sequenced from one sample in a study of T cell responses to AZD1222 COVID-19 vaccine. Produced via immunoSEQ multiplex PCR; TCRdb's table is partial and in-frame only. The sample carries 240,000 or so clones, approximately 95% recorded once. This sample comprised peripheral blood, obtained on day 0 of AZD1222 vaccination. Every receptor here comes from an adult in good health.

V usage is TRBV29-1 and J usage is TRBJ1-1; D gene ambiguous. There are 13 residues in the CDR3. Trimming took 4 bases from V and 11 from J, leaving 20 bases between them. Germline values: CDR1 SQVTM, CDR2 ANQGSEA. The CDR3: CSVASGRGGLAFF. The CDR3 bases are TGCAGCGTTGCCTCCGGGCGGGGAGGGTTGGCTTTCTTT.

The chain couples TRBV29-1 to TRBJ2-5; 7 nucleotides align to TRBD1. The CDR3 has 12 residues. The germline V gene encodes CDR1 SQVTM and CDR2 ANQGSEA. Trimming removed 6 bases from V and 5 bases from J; junction bases left unmatched: 6. The CDR3 reads CSVLTGSETQYF. CDR3 coding DNA: TGCAGCGTGTTGACAGGGTCGGAGACCCAGTACTTC.

The rearrangement joins TRBV18 to TRBJ2-7; a weak D match, TRBD1 (6 bases). CDR1 and CDR2 from the germline V gene are KGHSH and LQKENI. The CDR3 sequence is 15 residues long. V shed 3 bases and J shed 7 bases, with 19 bases lying between them. As DNA, the CDR3 is TGTGCCAGCTCACCCCTGGATGTGACAGGAACTGAGCAGTACTTC. Translated: CASSPLDVTGTEQYF.

CDR3 in amino acids: CASSLQREAFF. As DNA, the CDR3 is TGTGCCAGCAGTTTACAGCGTGAAGCTTTCTTT. This chain uses TRBV2 with TRBJ1-1; D ambiguous. Trimming took 5 bases from V and 7 from J, leaving 8 bases between them. The CDR3 totals 11 residues. Germline CDR1 is SNHLY and CDR2 is FYNNEI.

This clone was recorded only once. The chain employs TRBV19 and TRBJ2-5, with 9 bases aligning to TRBD2. Germline V lookup: CDR1 LNHDA, CDR2 SQIVND (reference sequence). This CDR3 comprises 15 residues. V lost 4 bases to trimming and J lost 2 bases; unmatched junction nucleotides: 5. CDR3 sequence reads: CASSTSGATQETQYF. CDR3 DNA sequence: TGTGCCAGTAGTACTAGCGGGGCCACACAAGAGACCCAGTACTTC.